Listed here are 21 T cell receptor beta chains from one sample, sequenced in a study of T cells in Graves' hyperthyroidism and ophthalmopathy. Amplified TCR beta CDR3 regions came from RNA transcripts. First-round RT-PCR of the TCR CDR3 relied on the HTBI primer set. TCRdb recomputed calls from the multiplex PCR reads with MiXCR, one row per CDR3 protein. Here the sample spans some 760,000 distinct CDR3 sequences, less than 15% being singletons. Sequencing was performed on blood. Every receptor here comes from a woman between 18 and 29 years old with Graves' hyperthyroidism.

This clonotype was observed a few times. This chain links TRBV7-2 with TRBJ2-7; 8 positions agree with TRBD2. The CDR3 covers 18 residues. V shed 2 bases, J shed 1 base, and the junction held 13 bases outside the gene matches. Germline V gene data show CDR1 as SGHTA and CDR2 as FQGNSA. CDR3 loop: CASSLTLSGLDASYEQYF. The DNA of the CDR3 is TGTGCCAGCAGCTTAACGTTATCGGGACTAGATGCATCCTACGAGCAGTACTTC.

This clonotype was counted only a few times. The CDR3 region is CASSLRDCNEQFF. The CDR3 coding sequence is TGTGCCAGCAGCCTACGGGACTGCAATGAGCAGTTCTTC. The rearrangement uses TRBV7-8 and TRBJ2-1; tentatively, D is TRBD2 (6 bases). Trimming cost V 5 bases and J 6 bases, with 11 bases left between them. CDR1 is SGHVS and CDR2 is FQNEAQ in the germline V gene. The CDR3 runs to 13 residues.

This clonotype was recorded a few times. The CDR3 is CASTPTGCYEQYF. CDR3 bases: TGTGCTAGTACCCCGACAGGGTGCTACGAGCAGTACTTC. The gene calls are TRBV12-5 and TRBJ2-7; the match to TRBD1 covers 7 bases. Germline assignment: CDR1 LGHNT and CDR2 FRNRAP. V lost 8 bases to trimming and J lost 3 bases; unmatched junction nucleotides: 7. The CDR3 loop spans 13 amino acids.

The table lists this clonotype with a few counts. The chain employs TRBV27 and TRBJ2-3; 7 bases fit TRBD1. CDR3 size: 16 residues. Germline CDR1 reads MNHEY; CDR2 reads SMNVEV (reference sequence). V lost 4 bases, J lost 3 bases, and 10 bases stayed unmatched. CDR3 DNA sequence: TGTGCCAGCAGTTACCTGGACAGGCTGGGGACAGATACGCAGTATTTT. Protein sequence: CASSYLDRLGTDTQYF.

This clonotype was counted many times. The chain couples TRBV3-1 to TRBJ1-1; perhaps TRBD1 as D (6 bases). The CDR3 spans 17 residues. Trimming cost V 2 bases and J 4 bases, with 20 bases left between them. From germline, CDR1 is LGHDT and CDR2 YNNKEL (reference sequence). As DNA, the CDR3 is TGTGCCAGCAGCCAAAGCCCCTTAGGGGGTCGAGGCACTGAAGCTTTCTTT. Its translation is CASSQSPLGGRGTEAFF.

This clonotype was seen repeatedly, ten times or more. The DNA for the CDR3 is TGCGCCAGCAGCCAAGAATTGGCGGGAGGGCTCGACAATGAGCAGTTCTTC. This translates into CASSQELAGGLDNEQFF. The rearrangement joins TRBV4-1 to TRBJ2-1; 9 bases are shared with TRBD2. Germline CDR1 and CDR2: MGHRA and YSYEKL. The CDR3 has 17 amino acids. The ends lost 0 bases at V and 5 bases at J; junction bases unmatched: 8.

The chain joins TRBV15 to TRBJ1-1; no firm D call. Germline V gives CDR1 LNHNV, CDR2 YYDKDF (reference sequence). The CDR3 loop spans 14 amino acids. Trimming removed 6 bases at V and 4 bases at J, with 15 bases between. CDR3 region: CATSAPLVGTEAFF. The CDR3 DNA reads TGTGCCACCAGTGCCCCCTTGGTTGGCACTGAAGCTTTCTTT.

This clonotype turned up a few times. This chain joins TRBV28 and TRBJ1-6; the match to TRBD1 covers 12 bases. This CDR3 spans 15 amino acids. Germline V lookup: CDR1 MDHEN, CDR2 SYDVKM. Trimming cost V 3 bases and J 10 bases; bases outside gene matches: 4. In nucleotides, the CDR3 is TGTGCCAGCAGTTTTCCCGGGACAGGGGGCTCACCCCTCCACTTT. It encodes CASSFPGTGGSPLHF. Drawing the rest from reference TRBV28 and TRBJ1-6, the complete variable domain is DVKVTQSSRYLVKRTGEKVFLECVQDMDHENMFWYRQDPGLGLRLIYFSYDVKMKEKGDIPEGYSVSREKKERFSLILESASTNQTSMYLCASSFPGTGGSPLHFGNGTRLTVT.

In this sample, this clonotype turned up many times. The chain joins TRBV11-2 to TRBJ1-1; D remains ambiguous. Germline V gives CDR1 SGHAT, CDR2 FQNNGV. The V and J ends lost 3 bases and 7 bases respectively, with 6 bases between them. This CDR3 has 11 amino acids. CDR3 residues: CASSLWLEAFF. The CDR3 DNA follows: TGTGCCAGCAGCTTGTGGCTTGAAGCTTTCTTT.

The chain carries TRBV6-2 or TRBV6-3 and TRBJ1-5; D is possibly TRBD1 (5 bases). The CDR3 sequence is 18 residues long. Germline V lookup: CDR1 MNHEY, CDR2 SVGEGT. V lost 4 bases and J 0 bases, leaving 19 bases between the germline ends. CDR3 sequence: CASSSFKSGAASNQPQHF. The CDR3 DNA sequence: TGTGCCAGCAGTTCTTTCAAATCCGGGGCGGCTAGCAATCAGCCCCAGCATTTT.

This clonotype was seen many times. J is TRBJ2-7 and V is TRBV7-2; 8 bases are shared with TRBD1. CDR1 is SGHTA, CDR2 FQGNSA, per germline. The CDR3 is 16 residues long. V lost 0 bases, J lost 2 bases, and 6 bases stayed unmatched. This CDR3 is CASSLAGQGATYEQYF. The CDR3 region has the DNA TGTGCCAGCAGCTTAGCGGGTCAGGGGGCCACCTACGAGCAGTACTTC. Complete variable domain (other parts from reference TRBV7-2 and TRBJ2-7): GAGVSQSPSNKVTEKGKDVELRCDPISGHTALYWYRQSLGQGLEFLIYFQGNSAPDKSGLPSDRFSAERTGGSVSTLTIQRTQQEDSAVYLCASSLAGQGATYEQYFGPGTRLTVT.

The chain combines TRBV10-3 with TRBJ2-7, with 8 nucleotides matching TRBD1. The germline V gene has CDR1 ENHRY and CDR2 SYGVKD. The CDR3 length is 13 residues. J was trimmed by 3 bases and V by 6 bases; bases with no gene match: 4. The CDR3 bases are TGTGCCATCAGAGGACAGGGTTTCTACGAGCAGTACTTC. It specifies CAIRGQGFYEQYF.

Notes on this clonotype: At one boundary the junction diverges from the germline segment, which might be a read error. V and J are TRBV30 and TRBJ2-2, with TRBD2 matching over 9 bases. The CDR3 loop spans 14 amino acids. Germline V lookup: CDR1 GTSNPN, CDR2 SVGIG (reference sequence). The CDR3 here is CARSFGLASGELFF. CDR3 coding DNA: TGTGCCCGGAGCTTCGGACTAGCGTCCGGGGAGCTGTTTTTT. Variable domain in full (rest from reference TRBV30 and TRBJ2-2): SQTIHQWPATLVQPVGSPLSLECTVEGTSNPNLYWYRQAAGRGLQLLFYSVGIGQISSEVPQNLSASRPQDRQFILSSKKLLLSDSGFYLCARSFGLASGELFFGEGSRLTVL.

This clonotype has only a few counts. This chain joins TRBV6-2 or TRBV6-3 and TRBJ1-1; D not certain. Germline-derived CDR1 and CDR2 are MNHEY and SVGEGT. With 2 bases removed from V and 4 bases from J, the gap between germline ends came to 11 bases. The CDR3 loop spans 14 amino acids. CDR3: CASSYGTHGTEAFF. Written as DNA, the CDR3 is TGTGCCAGCAGTTACGGAACCCATGGCACTGAAGCTTTCTTT.

The chain couples TRBV12-3 or TRBV12-4 to TRBJ2-1; D might be TRBD1 or TRBD2, each matching 5 bases. Judging by the DNA end, TRBJ2-7 fits better; the J call may be wrong. The CDR3 loop spans 16 amino acids. CDR3 in amino acids: CASSLAPNGAHNEQYF. CDR3 nucleotide sequence: TGTGCCAGCAGTTTAGCGCCTAACGGGGCCCACAATGAGCAGTACTTC.

This clonotype was seen only a few times. This chain joins TRBV19 and TRBJ1-2; D gene ambiguous. CDR3 length: 14 amino acids. The germline gives CDR1 LNHDA, CDR2 SQIVND (reference sequence). Between the trimmed V and J ends, which lost 8 bases and 6 bases, there was a span of 19 bases. This chain's CDR3 is CASHSDGDWNGYTF. In nucleotides, the CDR3 is TGTGCCAGTCATTCCGATGGTGATTGGAATGGCTACACCTTC.

The chain carries TRBV12-3 or TRBV12-4 and TRBJ2-6; possibly TRBD2 for D (7 bases). The ends were cut back, 4 bases at V and 3 bases at J, with 22 bases in the middle. The CDR3 runs 19 residues. The CDR3 is CASSWEGGGFSGGANVLTF. CDR3 bases: TGTGCCAGCAGTTGGGAGGGGGGAGGATTCTCTGGTGGGGCCAACGTCCTGACTTTC.

This clonotype was picked up a small number of times. The genes are TRBV6-1 and TRBJ2-1, with D perhaps matching TRBD1 (6 bases). CDR1 and CDR2 (germline): MNHNS, SASEGT. The CDR3 contains 14 residues. Trimming took 7 bases from V and 1 from J, leaving 11 bases between them. The CDR3 region is CASNPTGSYNEQFF. As DNA, the CDR3 is TGTGCCAGCAATCCGACAGGATCCTACAATGAGCAGTTCTTC.

Ten or more counts support this clonotype. This CDR3 is CASTRPTEAFF. CDR3 bases: TGTGCCAGTACTCGGCCCACTGAAGCTTTCTTT. This rearrangement joins TRBV2 to TRBJ1-1; D unclear. CDR3 size: 11 residues. The ends were cut back, 9 bases at V and 4 bases at J, with 9 bases in the middle. Germline CDR1 is SNHLY and CDR2 is FYNNEI. The variable domain in full, with the rest retrieved from reference TRBV2 and TRBJ1-1, is EPEVTQTPSHQVTQMGQEVILRCVPISNHLYFYWYRQILGQKVEFLVSFYNNEISEKSEIFDDQFSVERPDGSNFTLKIRSTKLEDSAMYFCASTRPTEAFFGQGTRLTVV.

This clonotype was seen ten or more times. The genes are TRBV3-1 and TRBJ2-1; D not certain. Germline V gene sequence: CDR1 LGHDT, CDR2 YNNKEL (reference sequence). The CDR3 is 16 residues long. Trimming removed 0 bases from V and 4 bases from J, with 13 bases in between. This CDR3 is CASSQDYLPPYNEQFF. The CDR3 region has the DNA TGTGCCAGCAGCCAAGACTACTTACCCCCTTACAATGAGCAGTTCTTC.

In this sample, this clonotype turned up many times. The rearrangement joins TRBV10-2 to TRBJ2-1, with D perhaps matching TRBD2 (5 bases). Trimming pared 9 bases from V and 3 bases from J, leaving 15 bases between. In germline, CDR1 is WSHSY, CDR2 SAAADI. The CDR3 contains 14 residues. CDR3 amino acids: CASRTPGGYNEQFF. The CDR3 DNA reads as TGCGCCAGTCGGACTCCTGGAGGCTACAATGAGCAGTTCTTC.